This TCR beta chain was obtained from a study of blood T cell repertoires in COVID-19. Study at large: Samples representing acute and convalescent COVID-19 were sourced from the United States, Italy and Spain. PBMCs, B-cell-depleted T cells, or T cells provided the cDNA or gDNA that made up the material.

This CDR3 spans 18 amino acids. In the original analysis: From reference gene primer amplification, estimates of nucleated cell counts were derived. Here immunoSEQ multiplex PCR was the method, and the copy in TCRdb shows in-frame clones only, minus some. That table is the source of V, J and clone size, and D and trimming were worked out from the DNA. The top ten hold about 3% of the sample, which has 250,000 to 300,000 clones, roughly 89% seen once. V usage is TRBV21-1 and J usage is TRBJ1-5. TRBV21-1 is a listed pseudogene. This TCR was sampled from a woman aged 25 to 39 with active or convalescent COVID-19. Material for sequencing was peripheral blood. DNA of the CDR3: TGTGCCAGCAGCAAAGTAGGGTTGGGAGGAGATAGCAATCAGCCCCAGCATTTT. It is translated as CASSKVGLGGDSNQPQHF.